This TCR beta chain is from a study of T cell clones after liver transplantation. To note about this clone: The antigen is not known.

Germline values: CDR1 SGHAT, CDR2 FQDESV (reference sequence). With V trimmed by 3 bases and J by 4 bases, 5 bases remained unmatched. This CDR3 has 14 amino acids. Study-wide points: The donor-reactive repertoire was only partly measurable in two subjects, lacking donor cells.

Profiling relied on immunoSEQ multiplex PCR, and the TCRdb table lists in-frame clones only, not all of them. This table has roughly 120,000 clones, about nine tenths appearing once. The rearrangement joins TRBV11-1 to TRBJ2-7; TRBD1 matches 8 bases. This clonotype was sampled from a human patient who received a liver transplant. A subset of T cells may come from the graft donor. The sequences come from CD4+ T cells from blood, collected 12 months after liver transplant. The CDR3, as DNA: TGTGCCAGCAGCTTGTCCAGGGGGCGGTACGAGCAGTACTTC. Amino acids: CASSLSRGRYEQYF. The complete variable domain, with remaining parts taken from reference TRBV11-1 and TRBJ2-7, reads EAEVAQSPRYKITEKSQAVAFWCDPISGHATLYWYRQILGQGPELLVQFQDESVVDDSQLPKDRFSAERLKGVDSTLKIQPAELGDSAMYLCASSLSRGRYEQYFGPGTRLTVT.